This T cell receptor beta chain was documented in a study of blood T cell repertoires in COVID-19 (dated by TCRdb to about 2020). In the study overall: Recovered participants in ImmuneRACE Cohort 3 were defined by two consecutive negative NP/OP PCR tests, clearance by a healthcare professional, or resolution of symptoms. The collaborator samples originated in the United States, Italy and Spain and spanned the acute and convalescent phases of COVID-19. The prospective study material was composed of cDNA or gDNA derived from T cells, B-cell-depleted T cells, or PBMCs. The dataset comprised deeply sampled blood TCRbeta repertoires from subjects exposed to, actively infected with, or recovered from COVID-19. The repertoires were made available in a free public database intended to serve as a resource for research on the immune response to SARS-CoV-2. The samples were drawn from the first 160 participants of the ongoing ImmuneRACE study and from over a thousand subjects provided by 6 global collaborators. A de-identified subject ID, COVID-19 status, age in years and sex were almost always included in the sample metadata. HLA class I and class II types, where available, came from metadata supplied by the sample provider rather than from assay-based typing. Beyond this particular receptor, the publication reports: The amount of clinical and demographic metadata varied by source and participant and was provided uncurated.

Participants in the prospective study were aged about 18 to 95 years, lived in under 30 United States geographic areas, and enrolled through a virtual design. To assign participants to cohorts, the prospective study relied on clinical history that participants themselves reported in a screening survey and a study questionnaire. In the prospective study, mobile phlebotomists collected whole blood, serum and a nasopharyngeal or oropharyngeal swab from each participant. Participants in the prospective study had the option to provide additional blood draws and questionnaires over a roughly two-month period. Before DNA extraction, blood samples from the prospective study were shipped at room temperature or frozen. The cysteine opens and the phenylalanine closes a CDR3 of 17 amino acids. Just the 51-base CDR3 DNA is kept, in frame starting at base 1. Trimming removed 1 base from V and 1 base from J, leaving 17 bases between the germline ends. The germline V gene gives CDR1 as SGHAT and CDR2 as FQNNGV.

TCRbeta CDR3 regions were amplified from genomic DNA using the immunoSEQ Assay, a bias-controlled multiplex PCR. Per the authors' processing: Nucleated cell counts per sample were estimated from amplification of reference gene primers within the assay. To quantify the absolute abundance of each unique TCRbeta CDR3 rearrangement, sequence reads were collapsed and filtered. For each sample, productive Simpson clonality was calculated by taking the square root of Simpson's diversity index across productive rearrangements. This is the immuneACCESS table as TCRdb keeps it, with only in-frame sequences that have V and J called. A part of the clones is gone; compared with another copy, unresolved V genes explain less than half, and the rest is unexplained. The DNA was the basis for D and trimming; V, J and clone size are from that table. Present in this sample are around 290,000 clones, around nine tenths of which were seen just once. The ten largest clones add up to 2% to 2.5% of the sample.

As concerns this clone: What antigen it recognizes has not been identified. Qualities for individual bases were not recorded, and no much larger clone is one base off.

The TCR sequence derives from an older woman in a cohort exposed to, infected with or recovered from COVID-19 (not recorded which). Sequencing input: PBMCs or T cells enriched from blood (not recorded which). The chain employs TRBV11-2 and TRBJ2-7; tentative D gene TRBD1, with 7 bases matching. CDR3 loop: CASSLAQGGTGSYEQYF. The DNA sequence is as follows: TGTGCCAGCAGCTTAGCCCAGGGGGGTACAGGGTCCTACGAGCAGTACTTC.